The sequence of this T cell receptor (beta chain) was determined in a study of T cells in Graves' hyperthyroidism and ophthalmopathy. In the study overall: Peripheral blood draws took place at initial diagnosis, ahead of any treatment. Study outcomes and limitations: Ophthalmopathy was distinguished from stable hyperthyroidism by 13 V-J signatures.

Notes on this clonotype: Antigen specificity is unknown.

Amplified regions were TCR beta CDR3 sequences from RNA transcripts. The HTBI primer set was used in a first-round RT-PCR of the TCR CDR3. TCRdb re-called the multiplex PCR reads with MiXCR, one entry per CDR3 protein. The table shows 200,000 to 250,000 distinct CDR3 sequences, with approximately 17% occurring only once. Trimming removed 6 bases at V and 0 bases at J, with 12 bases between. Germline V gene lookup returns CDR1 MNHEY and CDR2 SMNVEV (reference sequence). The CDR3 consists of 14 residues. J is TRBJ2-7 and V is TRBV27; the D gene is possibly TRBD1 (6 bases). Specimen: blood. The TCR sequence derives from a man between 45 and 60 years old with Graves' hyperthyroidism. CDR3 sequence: CASRPGQYSYEQYF. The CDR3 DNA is TGTGCCAGCAGACCCGGACAGTACTCCTACGAGCAGTACTTC.